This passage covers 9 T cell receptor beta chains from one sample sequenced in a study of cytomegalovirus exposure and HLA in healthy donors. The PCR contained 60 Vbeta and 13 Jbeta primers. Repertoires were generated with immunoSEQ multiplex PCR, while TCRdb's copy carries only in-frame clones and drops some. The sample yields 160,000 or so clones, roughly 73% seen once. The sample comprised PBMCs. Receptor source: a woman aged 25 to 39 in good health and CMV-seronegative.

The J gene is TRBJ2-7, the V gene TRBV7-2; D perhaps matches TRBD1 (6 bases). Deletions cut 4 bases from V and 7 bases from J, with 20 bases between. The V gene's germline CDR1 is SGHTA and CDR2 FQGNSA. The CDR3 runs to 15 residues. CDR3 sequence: CASSSRQALTKEQYF. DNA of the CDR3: TGTGCCAGCAGCTCCAGACAGGCCCTTACGAAAGAGCAGTACTTC. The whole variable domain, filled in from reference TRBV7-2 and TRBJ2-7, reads GAGVSQSPSNKVTEKGKDVELRCDPISGHTALYWYRQSLGQGLEFLIYFQGNSAPDKSGLPSDRFSAERTGGSVSTLTIQRTQQEDSAVYLCASSSRQALTKEQYFGPGTRLTVT.

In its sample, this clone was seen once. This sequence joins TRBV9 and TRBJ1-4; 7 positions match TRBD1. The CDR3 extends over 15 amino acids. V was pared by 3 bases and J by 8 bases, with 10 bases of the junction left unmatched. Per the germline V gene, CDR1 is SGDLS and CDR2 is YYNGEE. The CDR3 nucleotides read TGTGCCAGCAGCGCACAGGGGATGGGCATAGAAAAACTGTTTTTT. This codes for CASSAQGMGIEKLFF.

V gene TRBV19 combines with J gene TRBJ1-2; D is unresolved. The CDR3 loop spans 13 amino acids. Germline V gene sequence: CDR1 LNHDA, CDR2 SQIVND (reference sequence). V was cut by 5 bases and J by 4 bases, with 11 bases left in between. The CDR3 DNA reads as TGTGCCAGTAGTTATGGGGAGGTCTATGGCTACACCTTC. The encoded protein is CASSYGEVYGYTF.

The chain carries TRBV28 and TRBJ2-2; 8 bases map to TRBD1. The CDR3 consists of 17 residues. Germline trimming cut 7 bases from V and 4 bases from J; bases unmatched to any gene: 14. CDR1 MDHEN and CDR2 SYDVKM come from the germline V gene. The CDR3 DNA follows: TGTGCCAGCATCCTAAGCGAGGACAGGGCGGGCACCGGGGAGCTGTTTTTT. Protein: CASILSEDRAGTGELFF.

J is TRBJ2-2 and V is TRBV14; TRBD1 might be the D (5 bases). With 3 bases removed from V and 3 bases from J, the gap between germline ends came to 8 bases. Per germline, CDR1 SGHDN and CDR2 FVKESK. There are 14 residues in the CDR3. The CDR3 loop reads CASSHIGDTGELFF. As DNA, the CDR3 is TGTGCCAGCAGCCATATAGGGGACACCGGGGAGCTGTTTTTT. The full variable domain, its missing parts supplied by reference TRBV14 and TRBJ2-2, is EAGVTQFPSHSVIEKGQTVTLRCDPISGHDNLYWYRRVMGKEIKFLLHFVKESKQDESGMPNNRFLAERTGGTYSTLKVQPAELEDSGVYFCASSHIGDTGELFFGEGSRLTVL.

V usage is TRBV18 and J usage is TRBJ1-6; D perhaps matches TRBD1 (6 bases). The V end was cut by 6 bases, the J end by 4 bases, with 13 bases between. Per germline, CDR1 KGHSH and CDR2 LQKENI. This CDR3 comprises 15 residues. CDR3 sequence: CASSPGGRYNSPLHF. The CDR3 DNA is TGTGCCAGCTCCCCGGGGGGCCGGTATAATTCACCCCTCCACTTT.

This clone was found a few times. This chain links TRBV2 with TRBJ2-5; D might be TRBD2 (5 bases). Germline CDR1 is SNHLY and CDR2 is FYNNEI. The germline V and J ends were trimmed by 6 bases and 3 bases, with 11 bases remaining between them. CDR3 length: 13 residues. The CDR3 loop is CASSVMREETQYF. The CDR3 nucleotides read TGTGCCAGCAGCGTAATGAGGGAAGAGACCCAGTACTTC.

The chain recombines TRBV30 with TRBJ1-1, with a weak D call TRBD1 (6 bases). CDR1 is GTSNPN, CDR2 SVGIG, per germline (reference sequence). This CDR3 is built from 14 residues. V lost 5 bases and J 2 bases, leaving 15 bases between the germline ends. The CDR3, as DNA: TGTGCCTGGGAAAAAGGACAGAGCAACACTGAAGCTTTCTTT. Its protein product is CAWEKGQSNTEAFF. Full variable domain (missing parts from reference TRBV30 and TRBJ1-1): SQTIHQWPATLVQPVGSPLSLECTVEGTSNPNLYWYRQAAGRGLQLLFYSVGIGQISSEVPQNLSASRPQDRQFILSSKKLLLSDSGFYLCAWEKGQSNTEAFFGQGTRLTVV.

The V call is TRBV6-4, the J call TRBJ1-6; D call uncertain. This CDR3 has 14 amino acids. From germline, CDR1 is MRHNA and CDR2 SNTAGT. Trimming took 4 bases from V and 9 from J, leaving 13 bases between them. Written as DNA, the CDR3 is TGTGCCAGCAGTGTTCGGGGTTTCGGTTCACCCCTCCACTTT. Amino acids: CASSVRGFGSPLHF.